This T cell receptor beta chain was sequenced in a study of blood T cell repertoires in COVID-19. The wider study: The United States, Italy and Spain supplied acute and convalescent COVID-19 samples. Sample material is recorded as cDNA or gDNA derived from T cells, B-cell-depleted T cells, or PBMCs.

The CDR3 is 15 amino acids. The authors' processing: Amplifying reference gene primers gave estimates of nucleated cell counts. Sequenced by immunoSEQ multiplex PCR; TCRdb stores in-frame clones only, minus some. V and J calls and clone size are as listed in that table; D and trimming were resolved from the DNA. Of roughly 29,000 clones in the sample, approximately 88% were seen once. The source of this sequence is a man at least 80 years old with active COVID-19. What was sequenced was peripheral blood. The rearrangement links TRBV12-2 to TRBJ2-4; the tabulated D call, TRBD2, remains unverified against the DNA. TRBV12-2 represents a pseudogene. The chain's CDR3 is CASVGLQLAENIQYF. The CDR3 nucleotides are TGTGCAAGTGTGGGACTCCAATTGGCGGAAAACATTCAGTACTTC.